The 17 T cell receptor beta chains below were found in one sample sequenced in a study of cytomegalovirus exposure and HLA in healthy donors. PCR used 60 Vbeta primers and 13 Jbeta primers. Generated by immunoSEQ multiplex PCR, the TCRdb table keeps only in-frame clones and is missing some. Altogether roughly 60,000 clones are present, 70% to 80% being singletons, with the ten largest covering approximately 3.5%. Specimen: PBMCs. The receptors were gathered from a woman in her thirties or forties in good health and CMV-seropositive.

The chain couples TRBV10-3 to TRBJ2-3; no clear D. V dropped 3 bases and J dropped 4 bases, with 5 bases sitting between them. This CDR3 comprises 12 residues. From germline, CDR1 is ENHRY and CDR2 SYGVKD. The CDR3 DNA is TGTGCCATCAGTGAAGAGGCAGATACGCAGTATTTT. Translated: CAISEEADTQYF.

This clone has a handful of counts. The chain is built from TRBV7-9 and TRBJ2-7; D is possibly TRBD2 (6 bases). V gave up 1 base and J gave up 4 bases, with 17 bases separating them. Germline values: CDR1 SEHNR, CDR2 FQNEAQ (reference sequence). The CDR3 loop spans 16 amino acids. CDR3 in amino acids: CASSLEQSKRAYEQYF. CDR3 nucleotide sequence: TGTGCCAGCAGCTTAGAGCAGTCAAAGCGGGCATACGAGCAGTACTTC.

The genes are TRBV5-1 and TRBJ1-4; 9 nucleotides match TRBD1. CDR3 length: 15 residues. V lost 4 bases and J lost 8; bases outside the gene matches: 9. The germline gives CDR1 SGHRS, CDR2 YFSETQ. For the CDR3, the DNA is TGCGCCAGCAGCGCACAGGGGGCAATGGGCGAAAAACTGTTTTTT. It encodes CASSAQGAMGEKLFF.

V usage is TRBV9 and J usage is TRBJ2-7; TRBD2 matches 8 bases. The V and J ends lost 0 bases and 0 bases, in that order; junction bases with no gene match: 2. Per germline, CDR1 SGDLS and CDR2 YYNGEE. The CDR3 has 15 residues. The CDR3 DNA reads TGTGCCAGCAGCGTAGGGGGGACTAGCTCCTACGAGCAGTACTTC. Its translation is CASSVGGTSSYEQYF. The complete variable domain, with remaining parts taken from reference TRBV9 and TRBJ2-7, reads DSGVTQTPKHLITATGQRVTLRCSPRSGDLSVYWYQQSLDQGLQFLIQYYNGEERAKGNILERFSAQQFPDLHSELNLSSLELGDSALYFCASSVGGTSSYEQYFGPGTRLTVT.

The chain combines TRBV4-3 with TRBJ1-1; 7 bases match TRBD1. Germline trimming cut 0 bases from V and 4 bases from J; bases unmatched to any gene: 8. The CDR3 is made up of 16 amino acids. Per the germline V gene, CDR1 is LGHNA and CDR2 is YSLEER. The CDR3 protein is CASSQDSGRGSTEAFF. The DNA of the CDR3 is TGCGCCAGCAGCCAAGATTCAGGCAGGGGGAGCACTGAAGCTTTCTTT.

The chain has TRBV7-9 and TRBJ2-7, with D maybe TRBD1 (5 bases). V shed 1 base and J shed 2 bases, with 12 bases lying between them. There are 15 residues in the CDR3. CDR1 is SEHNR and CDR2 is FQNEAQ in the germline V gene (reference sequence). CDR3 in DNA: TGTGCCAGCAGCTTAGAGGCAGGGCTCGCCTACGAGCAGTACTTC. Its protein is CASSLEAGLAYEQYF.

J is TRBJ2-5 and V is TRBV5-1; 9 bases agree with TRBD1. Matching the DNA end better, TRBJ2-7 makes the J call doubtful. Germline assignment: CDR1 SGHRS and CDR2 YFSETQ. The CDR3 is 14 amino acids. The CDR3 loop is CASPPGQGFNEQYF. In nucleotides, the CDR3 is TGCGCCAGCCCCCCGGGACAGGGATTCAACGAGCAGTACTTC.

The chain joins TRBV5-4 to TRBJ1-4; 8 positions agree with TRBD1. There are 16 residues in the CDR3. Germline trimming cut 0 bases from V and 8 bases from J; bases unmatched to any gene: 9. The germline CDR1 and CDR2 sequences are SGHNT and YYREEE (reference sequence). The CDR3 spells CASSLVSQGAREKLFF. The CDR3 DNA reads as TGTGCCAGCAGCTTGGTATCCCAGGGGGCCAGGGAAAAACTGTTTTTT.

V is TRBV6-1 and J is TRBJ2-1, with D possibly being TRBD1 (5 bases). Germline V gene sequence: CDR1 MNHNS, CDR2 SASEGT. V lost 2 bases and J lost 0, with 8 bases in between. The CDR3 is 15 residues long. In nucleotides, the CDR3 is TGTGCCAGCAGTGAACAGGGCAGCTCCTACAATGAGCAGTTCTTC. It specifies CASSEQGSSYNEQFF.

This clone was observed a few times. The genes are TRBV4-1 and TRBJ2-2; D possibly corresponds to TRBD1 (5 bases). Germline V CDR1 and CDR2: MGHRA, YSYEKL. This CDR3 contains 16 residues. Deletions cut 3 bases from V and 3 bases from J, with 14 bases between. CDR3 protein: CASSHALLTDTGELFF. In DNA, the CDR3 is TGCGCCAGCAGCCACGCCCTCTTGACAGACACCGGGGAGCTGTTTTTT.

This chain connects TRBV7-9 to TRBJ1-2, with a tentative D call TRBD1 (5 bases). Trimming stripped 3 bases from V and 1 base from J, with 12 bases between. Germline V gene data show CDR1 as SEHNR and CDR2 as FQNEAQ (reference sequence). This CDR3 has 15 amino acids. The CDR3 is CASSFGPGLNYGYTF. CDR3 DNA: TGTGCCAGCAGCTTCGGCCCGGGACTTAACTATGGCTACACCTTC.

The rearrangement links TRBV4-3 to TRBJ2-5, with 9 bases lining up with TRBD1. From germline, CDR1 is LGHNA and CDR2 YSLEER. The V gene end was trimmed by 8 bases and the J gene end by 5 bases; junction bases not matched to a gene: 12. CDR3 length: 15 amino acids. As DNA, the CDR3 is TGCGCCAGCTCCCACGTGGGACAGGGAAAGGAGACCCAGTACTTC. It is translated as CASSHVGQGKETQYF.

The V and J genes are TRBV9 and TRBJ2-3; TRBD1 matches 7 bases. The CDR3 is made up of 14 amino acids. V was clipped by 4 bases and J by 5 bases; unmatched bases: 7. CDR1 SGDLS and CDR2 YYNGEE come from the germline V gene. The CDR3 nucleotides read TGTGCCAGCAGCTCGAGACAGGGAGTAGATACGCAGTATTTT. Amino acid sequence: CASSSRQGVDTQYF.

The chain combines TRBV5-5 with TRBJ2-7, with D possibly being TRBD1 (6 bases). The germline V gene encodes CDR1 SGHKS and CDR2 YYEKEE (reference sequence). The CDR3 is 14 amino acids. V was trimmed by 1 base and J by 0 bases, leaving 8 bases between them. CDR3 loop: CASSLRDISYEQYF. The CDR3 bases are TGTGCCAGCAGCTTGCGGGACATCTCCTACGAGCAGTACTTC.

In this sample, this clone turned up a few times. J is TRBJ1-2 and V is TRBV5-1; 10 nucleotides line up with TRBD1. There are 14 residues in the CDR3. J gave up 3 bases and V 2 bases, and 1 base lay outside the gene matches. Looked up from germline, CDR1 is SGHRS and CDR2 is YFSETQ. The DNA for the CDR3 is TGCGCCAGCAGCTTAGGGACAGGGGACTATGGCTACACCTTC. It specifies CASSLGTGDYGYTF.

CDR3: CASSPTGTGGLTEAFF. The CDR3 coding sequence is TGTGCCAGCTCACCAACCGGGACAGGGGGACTCACTGAAGCTTTCTTT. The J gene is TRBJ1-1, the V gene TRBV18; 11 nucleotides match TRBD1. The CDR3 has 16 amino acids. V lost 2 bases to trimming and J lost 4 bases; unmatched junction nucleotides: 6. Germline-derived CDR1 and CDR2 are KGHSH and LQKENI.

This clone was picked up a small number of times. The chain employs TRBV6-6 and TRBJ1-1; D might be TRBD1 (6 bases). This CDR3 contains 13 residues. Germline CDR1 MNHNY, CDR2 SVGAGI (reference sequence). V dropped 2 bases and J dropped 5 bases, with 9 bases sitting between them. CDR3 nucleotides: TGTGCCAGCAGTTACCAGGGGAGTACTGAAGCTTTCTTT. Translating gives CASSYQGSTEAFF.